These 24 T cell receptor beta chains share one sample of origin, sequenced in a study of blood T cell repertoires in COVID-19. Clones were read by immunoSEQ multiplex PCR, and TCRdb kept only the in-frame ones, dropping some. This table holds under 150,000 clones, about 70% found once. Sequencing was carried out using peripheral blood. The source is a woman aged 70-85 years with acute or convalescent COVID-19.

The V gene is TRBV6-5, the J gene TRBJ2-5; D uncertain. CDR3 length: 13 residues. Trimming removed 5 bases at V and 2 bases at J, with 9 bases between. The germline gives CDR1 MNHEY, CDR2 SVGAGI. The CDR3 here is CASSPEPQETQYF. The CDR3 DNA reads as TGTGCCAGCAGTCCGGAGCCGCAAGAGACCCAGTACTTC.

This clone appeared once. This rearrangement joins TRBV7-6 to TRBJ2-5; tentatively, D is TRBD1 (5 bases). The germline V and J ends were trimmed by 4 bases and 5 bases, with 14 bases remaining between them. This CDR3 has 14 residues. In germline, CDR1 is SGHVS, CDR2 FNYEAQ. The CDR3 nucleotides are TGTGCCAGCAGCTCAGGGTCCCTGGGGGAGACCCAGTACTTC. Protein product: CASSSGSLGETQYF. The full variable domain, rest sourced from reference TRBV7-6 and TRBJ2-5, is GAGVSQSPRYKVTKRGQDVALRCDPISGHVSLYWYRQALGQGPEFLTYFNYEAQQDKSGLPNDRFSAERPEGSISTLTIQRTEQRDSAMYRCASSSGSLGETQYFGPGTRLLVL.

Only one count was recorded for this clone. The chain is built from TRBV5-1 and TRBJ2-2, with 8 positions matching TRBD2. CDR3 length: 16 residues. The V gene end was trimmed by 4 bases and the J gene end by 0 bases; junction bases not matched to a gene: 5. CDR1 and CDR2 from the germline V gene are SGHRS and YFSETQ. The CDR3 DNA is TGCGCCAGCAGCCTGGGGGGACTAGCGAACACCGGGGAGCTGTTTTTT. It codes for CASSLGGLANTGELFF.

This chain joins TRBV11-2 and TRBJ2-3; TRBD1 aligns across 11 bases. This CDR3 is 14 amino acids long. The V gene's germline CDR1 is SGHAT and CDR2 FQNNGV. The V segment lost 5 bases and the J segment 11 bases; nucleotides outside the gene matches: 9. The CDR3 nucleotides are TGTGCCAGCAGCGGGACAGGGGGTGAATGGGGGCAGTATTTT. This gives the protein CASSGTGGEWGQYF.

J is TRBJ1-1 and V is TRBV5-4, with 9 bases aligning to TRBD1. The V gene end was trimmed by 4 bases and the J gene end by 7 bases; junction bases not matched to a gene: 8. Germline V gene lookup returns CDR1 SGHNT and CDR2 YYREEE (reference sequence). The CDR3 sequence is 14 residues long. CDR3 sequence (DNA): TGTGCCAGCAGCCCGGGACAGGGTAGAGGTGAAGCTTTCTTT. This gives the protein CASSPGQGRGEAFF.

This clone was seen only a few times. The chain couples TRBV14 to TRBJ2-2, with D perhaps TRBD2 (6 bases). The CDR3 consists of 19 residues. In germline, CDR1 is SGHDN, CDR2 FVKESK. V lost 0 bases to trimming and J lost 0 bases, with 17 bases between them. The CDR3 loop is CASSQDGGYARANTGELFF. CDR3 DNA: TGTGCCAGCAGCCAAGACGGGGGTTACGCGCGCGCGAACACCGGGGAGCTGTTTTTT.

The chain recombines TRBV5-1 with TRBJ2-3; D is possibly TRBD1 (6 bases). CDR1 SGHRS and CDR2 YFSETQ come from the germline V gene. The CDR3 sequence is 14 residues long. V lost 2 bases to trimming and J lost 2 bases, with 9 bases between them. CDR3 in DNA: TGCGCCAGCAGCTTACCAGGGGCCACAGATACGCAGTATTTT. Translating it yields CASSLPGATDTQYF. The full variable domain, with the rest looked up from reference TRBV5-1 and TRBJ2-3, is KAGVTQTPRYLIKTRGQQVTLSCSPISGHRSVSWYQQTPGQGLQFLFEYFSETQRNKGNFPGRFSGRQFSNSRSEMNVSTLELGDSALYLCASSLPGATDTQYFGPGTRLTVL.

The V and J genes are TRBV11-2 and TRBJ2-7, with 9 bases that match TRBD1. With V trimmed by 1 base and J by 2 bases, 9 bases remained unmatched. Germline V CDR1 and CDR2: SGHAT, FQNNGV. The CDR3 sequence is 17 residues long. The CDR3: CASSLGTGASPAYEQYF. The CDR3 DNA is TGTGCCAGCAGCTTAGGGACAGGGGCCTCCCCCGCCTACGAGCAGTACTTC.

The chain links TRBV6-5 to TRBJ2-1; 14 nucleotides match TRBD2. Trimming cost V 0 bases and J 8 bases; bases outside gene matches: 0. CDR3 length equals 15 residues. Germline lookup yields CDR1 MNHEY and CDR2 SVGAGI. CDR3 coding DNA: TGTGCCAGCAGTTACTCGGGACTAGCGGGAGATGAGCAGTTCTTC. Encoded protein: CASSYSGLAGDEQFF.

This clone was counted a few times. The V call is TRBV2, the J call TRBJ1-2, with 7 bases identical to TRBD1. The CDR3 length is 14 residues. V lost 8 bases to trimming and J lost 6 bases; unmatched junction nucleotides: 12. Germline-derived CDR1 and CDR2 are SNHLY and FYNNEI. The CDR3 loop is CASLGDRNRHGYTF. Here the CDR3 DNA reads TGTGCCAGCTTAGGGGACAGAAATCGACATGGCTACACCTTC.

This clone was seen more than once but under ten times. This chain joins TRBV19 and TRBJ2-1; the D is unclear. The CDR3 length is 13 residues. Germline V gene sequence: CDR1 LNHDA, CDR2 SQIVND (reference sequence). Trimming took 7 bases from V and 7 from J, leaving 14 bases between them. CDR3 sequence: CASTANEANEQFF. For the CDR3, the DNA is TGTGCCAGTACAGCAAACGAAGCGAATGAGCAGTTCTTC. Variable domain in full (rest from reference TRBV19 and TRBJ2-1): DGGITQSPKYLFRKEGQNVTLSCEQNLNHDAMYWYRQDPGQGLRLIYYSQIVNDFQKGDIAEGYSVSREKKESFPLTVTSAQKNPTAFYLCASTANEANEQFFGPGTRLTVL.

CDR3 sequence: CASTRHVGNTEAFF. As DNA, the CDR3 is TGTGCCAGCACTCGACATGTCGGGAACACTGAAGCTTTCTTT. The gene calls are TRBV6-5 and TRBJ1-1, with D unresolved. The CDR3 contains 14 residues. Germline lookup yields CDR1 MNHEY and CDR2 SVGAGI. Between the trimmed V and J ends, which lost 7 bases and 1 base, there was a span of 13 bases.

This chain links TRBV11-2 with TRBJ1-2; TRBD1 aligns across 11 bases. The ends lost 5 bases at V and 4 bases at J; junction bases unmatched: 6. Germline CDR1 reads SGHAT; CDR2 reads FQNNGV. CDR3 length: 15 amino acids. The CDR3 loop is CASSPTGQGAYGYTF. The CDR3 bases are TGTGCCAGCAGCCCCACAGGACAGGGGGCCTATGGCTACACCTTC.

The gene calls are TRBV7-2 and TRBJ2-3, with 11 bases identical to TRBD2. CDR1 SGHTA and CDR2 FQGNSA come from the germline V gene. The CDR3 runs to 16 residues. V trimming: 5 bases; J trimming: 5 bases; junction bases outside the gene matches: 9. The chain's CDR3 is CASSPLAGGWLDTQYF. The CDR3 region has the DNA TGTGCCAGCAGCCCCCTAGCGGGGGGCTGGTTAGATACGCAGTATTTT.

The V call is TRBV14, the J call TRBJ1-1, with 7 bases that match TRBD1. Trimming at V came to 4 bases and at J to 4 bases, leaving 15 bases not matched to a gene. CDR1 and CDR2 (germline): SGHDN, FVKESK. The CDR3 consists of 17 residues. The CDR3 here is CASSLMDRIMASTEAFF. The DNA for the CDR3 is TGTGCCAGCAGCCTTATGGACAGGATCATGGCTAGCACTGAAGCTTTCTTT.

The chain employs TRBV11-3 and TRBJ2-2; D is undetermined. Between the trimmed V and J ends, which lost 4 bases and 6 bases, there was a span of 9 bases. This CDR3 has 13 amino acids. Germline lookup yields CDR1 SGHNT and CDR2 YENEEA. The CDR3 reads CASSSPPAGELFF. CDR3 nucleotide sequence: TGTGCCAGCAGCTCGCCGCCAGCCGGGGAGCTGTTTTTT. Variable domain in full (rest from reference TRBV11-3 and TRBJ2-2): EAGVVQSPRYKIIEKKQPVAFWCNPISGHNTLYWYLQNLGQGPELLIRYENEEAVDDSQLPKDRFSAERLKGVDSTLKIQPAELGDSAVYLCASSSPPAGELFFGEGSRLTVL.

The chain uses TRBV7-3 and TRBJ1-1; the D gene is possibly TRBD1 (6 bases). This CDR3 region has 13 residues. Germline V gene sequence: CDR1 SGHTA, CDR2 FQGTGA. V was shortened by 2 bases and J by 4 bases, with 8 bases between the two germline ends. The CDR3 DNA reads TGTGCCAGCAGCTTACAGACAGGCACTGAAGCTTTCTTT. Protein product: CASSLQTGTEAFF.

V and J are TRBV28 and TRBJ2-2; TRBD2 aligns across 8 bases. From germline, CDR1 is MDHEN and CDR2 SYDVKM. The V gene end was trimmed by 7 bases and the J gene end by 6 bases; junction bases not matched to a gene: 13. This CDR3 has 16 amino acids. The CDR3: CASTEAGTSFAGELFF. CDR3 coding DNA: TGTGCCAGCACCGAAGCCGGGACTAGTTTTGCCGGGGAGCTGTTTTTT.

The chain recombines TRBV7-2 with TRBJ1-1; no definite D call. The V and J ends lost 0 bases and 2 bases respectively, with 4 bases between them. CDR1 SGHTA and CDR2 FQGNSA come from the germline V gene. CDR3 size: 13 residues. The CDR3 loop reads CASSLAINTEAFF. For the CDR3, the DNA is TGTGCCAGCAGCTTAGCCATCAACACTGAAGCTTTCTTT.

The CDR3 DNA reads TGTGCCAGCAGTGATACGACTAGCGGGAGTGGGGGATCAATGTACGAGCAGTACTTC. Translating it yields CASSDTTSGSGGSMYEQYF. The chain links TRBV6-1 to TRBJ2-7, with 12 bases matching TRBD2. Trimming at V came to 3 bases and at J to 4 bases, leaving 16 bases not matched to a gene. This CDR3 contains 19 residues. Germline V gene lookup returns CDR1 MNHNS and CDR2 SASEGT.

For the CDR3, the DNA is TGTGCCAGCAGTCTAGCGGGGAACTACAATGAGCAGTTCTTC. Amino acids: CASSLAGNYNEQFF. The rearrangement links TRBV9 to TRBJ2-1, with TRBD2 identical over 9 bases. The CDR3 extends over 14 amino acids. V gave up 5 bases and J gave up 3 bases; unmatched junction bases: 3. Germline lookup yields CDR1 SGDLS and CDR2 YYNGEE.

The chain has TRBV27 and TRBJ1-5; D gene ambiguous. V was pared by 3 bases and J by 0 bases, with 9 bases between. The V gene's germline CDR1 is MNHEY and CDR2 SMNVEV (reference sequence). CDR3 length equals 15 residues. CDR3 nucleotide sequence: TGTGCCAGCAGTTTGGTCAAACATAGCAATCAGCCCCAGCATTTT. Translation: CASSLVKHSNQPQHF.

This chain uses TRBV4-3 with TRBJ2-5; D may be TRBD2 (6 bases). Germline V gene data show CDR1 as LGHNA and CDR2 as YSLEER. CDR3 length equals 16 residues. The V and J ends lost 1 base and 5 bases respectively, with 17 bases between them. The CDR3 here is CASSQGGARGRETQYF. CDR3 sequence (DNA): TGCGCCAGCAGCCAAGGCGGGGCGCGTGGGAGGGAGACCCAGTACTTC.

This rearrangement joins TRBV7-9 to TRBJ2-3; tentative D call: TRBD2 (6 bases). Germline V gene lookup returns CDR1 SEHNR and CDR2 FQNEAQ (reference sequence). V lost 2 bases, J lost 1 base, and 7 bases lay in between. This CDR3 has 14 residues. CDR3 DNA: TGTGCCAGCAGCTTACCGGGAGGCACAGATACGCAGTATTTT. Its translation: CASSLPGGTDTQYF.